The source of this T cell receptor beta chain is a study of blood T cell repertoires in COVID-19. Study as a whole: Samples of COVID-19 (acute and convalescent) were obtained from the United States, Italy and Spain. Sample material is recorded as cDNA or gDNA derived from T cells, B-cell-depleted T cells, or PBMCs.

Original analysis: Scientists estimated how many nucleated cells there were by amplifying reference gene primers. The assay was immunoSEQ multiplex PCR, and TCRdb's table has in-frame clones only and misses some. That table gives V, J and clone size, and the DNA gave D and trimming. The sample lists tens of thousands of clones; 65% to 85% were seen once. Losses at the gene ends were 6 bases for V and 6 bases for J; bases not matched to a gene: 11. CDR3 length equals 16 residues. Germline V gene lookup returns CDR1 MRHNA and CDR2 SNTAGT. This TCR came from a man aged 50 to 60 with active COVID-19. The sample comprised peripheral blood. This chain uses TRBV6-4 with TRBJ2-3, with 11 bases matching TRBD2. As DNA, the CDR3 is TGTGCCAGCAGCCCTGAACTAGCGGGAGTCGGCGATACGCAGTATTTT. Translated: CASSPELAGVGDTQYF.